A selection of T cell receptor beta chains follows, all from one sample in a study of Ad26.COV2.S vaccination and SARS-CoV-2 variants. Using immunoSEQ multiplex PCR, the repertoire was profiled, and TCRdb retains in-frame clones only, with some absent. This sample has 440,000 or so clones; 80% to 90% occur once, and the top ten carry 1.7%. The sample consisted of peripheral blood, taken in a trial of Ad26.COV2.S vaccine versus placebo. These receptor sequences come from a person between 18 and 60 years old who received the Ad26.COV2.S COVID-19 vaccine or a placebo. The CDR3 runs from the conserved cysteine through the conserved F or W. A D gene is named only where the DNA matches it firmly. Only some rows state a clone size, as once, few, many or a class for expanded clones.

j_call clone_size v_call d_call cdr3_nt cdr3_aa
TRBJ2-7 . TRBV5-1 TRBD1 TGCGCCAGCAGCTTGGGGACAGGGTTCTCCTACGAGCAGTACTTC CASSLGTGFSYEQYF
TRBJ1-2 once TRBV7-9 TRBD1 TGTGCCAGCAGCTCTAGTGGACAGGGGGCGACCTGGGGGTACTATGGCTACACCTTC CASSSSGQGATWGYYGYTF
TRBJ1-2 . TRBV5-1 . TGCGCCAGCAGCTCACAGGGTGGTAACTATGGCTACACCTTC CASSSQGGNYGYTF
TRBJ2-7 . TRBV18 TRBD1 TGTGCCAGCTCCTTTTCACCGCGCGGGACAGGGTTTTTTAGCTCCTACGAGCAGTACTTC CASSFSPRGTGFFSSYEQYF
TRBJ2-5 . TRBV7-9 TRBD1 TGTGCCAGCAGCTCGACAGGGGGTCATGAGACCCAGTACTTC CASSSTGGHETQYF
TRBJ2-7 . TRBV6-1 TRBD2 TGTGCCAGCAGTGTCGGGTCTAGCGGGAGAACCTACGAGCAGTACTTC CASSVGSSGRTYEQYF
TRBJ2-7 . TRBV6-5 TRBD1 TGTGCCAGCACCAGGACAGGGAGCCCTCGCGAGCAGTACTTC CASTRTGSPREQYF
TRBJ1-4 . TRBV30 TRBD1 TGTGCCTGTCCAGCCGCCGGGACAGTTTCTAGGGGGCCTAATGAAAAACTGTTTTTT CACPAAGTVSRGPNEKLFF
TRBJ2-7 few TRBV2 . TGTGCCAGCAAGACAAACGCGTACGAGCAGTACTTC CASKTNAYEQYF
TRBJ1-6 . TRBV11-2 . TGTGCCAGCAGCTTGAACTCGGTTTCGGATAATTCACCCCTCCACTTT CASSLNSVSDNSPLHF
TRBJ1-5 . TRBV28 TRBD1 TGTGCCAGCAGAAACAGGGGGGATCAGCCCCAGCATTTT CASRNRGDQPQHF
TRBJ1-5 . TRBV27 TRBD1 TGTGCCAGCAGCCATCGGACAGGTCCCCCCCAATGGGCCCAGCATTTT CASSHRTGPPQWAQHF
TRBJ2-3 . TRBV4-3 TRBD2 TGCGCCAGCAGCCAAGATAGCGCGGGGGGACTCACAGATACGCAGTATTTT CASSQDSAGGLTDTQYF
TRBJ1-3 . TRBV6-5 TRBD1 TGTGCCAGCAGCGACGGGACAGCCCGAAACACCATATATTTT CASSDGTARNTIYF
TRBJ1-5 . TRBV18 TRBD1 TGTGCCAGCTCACGCGGGACAGCCTTTGGTGAGCCCCAGCATTTT CASSRGTAFGEPQHF
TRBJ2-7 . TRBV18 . TGTGCCAGCTCACCAGTCACAGGGAGCTCCTACGAGCAGTACTTC CASSPVTGSSYEQYF
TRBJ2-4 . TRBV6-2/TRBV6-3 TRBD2 TGTGCCAGCAGTTTTTACCCGACTAGCGGGAGAACACTAGCCAAAAACATTCAGTACTTC CASSFYPTSGRTLAKNIQYF
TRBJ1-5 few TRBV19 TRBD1 TGTGCCAGTAGTTTAAGGACAGGGTCCAATCAGCCCCAGCATTTT CASSLRTGSNQPQHF
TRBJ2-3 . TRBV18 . TGTGCCACCCAAGAGATCGTCACAGATACGCAGTATTTT CATQEIVTDTQYF
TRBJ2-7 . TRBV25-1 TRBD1 TGTGCCAGCAGTGATTTAGGGACAGGCGCTCCCTACGAGCAGTACTTC CASSDLGTGAPYEQYF
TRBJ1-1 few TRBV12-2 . TGTGCAAGTCGCTTAGCGTCATTGCCCGTTACCCTTCTCGCTAACACTGAAGCTTTCTTT CASRLASLPVTLLANTEAFF
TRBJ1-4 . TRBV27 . TGTGCCAGCACTTCCTTACGGGGGGCGGTCAGGGAAAAACTGTTTTTT CASTSLRGAVREKLFF
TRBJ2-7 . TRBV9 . TGTGCCAGCAGCGAGGGCGGGCCGAGCTCCTACGAGCAGTACTTC CASSEGGPSSYEQYF
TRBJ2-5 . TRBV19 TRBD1 TGTGCCAGTAGTTATCAGGGGGCGGGAGAGACCCAGTACTTC CASSYQGAGETQYF